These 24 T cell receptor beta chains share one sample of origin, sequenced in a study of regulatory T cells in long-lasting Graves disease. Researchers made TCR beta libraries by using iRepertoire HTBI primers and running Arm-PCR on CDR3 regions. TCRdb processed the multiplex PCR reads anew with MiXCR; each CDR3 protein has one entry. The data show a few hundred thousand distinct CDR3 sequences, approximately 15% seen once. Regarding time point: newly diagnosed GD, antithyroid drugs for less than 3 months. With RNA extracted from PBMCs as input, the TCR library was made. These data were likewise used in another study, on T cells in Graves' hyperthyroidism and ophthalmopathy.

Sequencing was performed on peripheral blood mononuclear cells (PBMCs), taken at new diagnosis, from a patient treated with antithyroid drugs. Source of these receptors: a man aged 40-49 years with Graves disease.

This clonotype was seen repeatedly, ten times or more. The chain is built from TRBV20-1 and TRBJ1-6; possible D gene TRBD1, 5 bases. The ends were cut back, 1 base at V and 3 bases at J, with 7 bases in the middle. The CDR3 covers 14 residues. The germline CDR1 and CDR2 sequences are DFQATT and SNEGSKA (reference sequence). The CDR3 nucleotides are TGCAGTGCTAGAGGTGGACACTATAATTCACCCCTCCACTTT. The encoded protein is CSARGGHYNSPLHF.

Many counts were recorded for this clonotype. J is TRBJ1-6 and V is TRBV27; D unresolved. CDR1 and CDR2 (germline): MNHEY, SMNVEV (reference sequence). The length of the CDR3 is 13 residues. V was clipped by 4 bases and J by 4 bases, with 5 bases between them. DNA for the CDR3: TGTGCCAGCAGTTACATATATAATTCACCCCTCCACTTT. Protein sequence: CASSYIYNSPLHF.

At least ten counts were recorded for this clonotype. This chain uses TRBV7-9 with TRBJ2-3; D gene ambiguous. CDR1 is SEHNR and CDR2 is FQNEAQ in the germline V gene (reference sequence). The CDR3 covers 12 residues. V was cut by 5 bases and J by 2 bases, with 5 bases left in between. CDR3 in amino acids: CASSLYTDTQYF. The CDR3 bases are TGTGCCAGCAGCCTGTACACAGATACGCAGTATTTT.

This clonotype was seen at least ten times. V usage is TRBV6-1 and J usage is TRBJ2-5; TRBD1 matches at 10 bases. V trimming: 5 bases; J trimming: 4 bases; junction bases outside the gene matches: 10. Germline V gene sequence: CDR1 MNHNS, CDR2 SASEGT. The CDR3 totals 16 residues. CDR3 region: CASSPPPTGGSETQYF. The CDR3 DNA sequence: TGTGCCAGCAGTCCACCACCGACAGGGGGCTCAGAGACCCAGTACTTC.

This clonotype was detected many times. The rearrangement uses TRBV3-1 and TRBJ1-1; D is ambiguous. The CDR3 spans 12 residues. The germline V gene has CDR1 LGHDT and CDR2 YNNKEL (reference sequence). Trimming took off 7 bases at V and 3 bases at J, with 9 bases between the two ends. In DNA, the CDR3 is TGTGCCAGCAAGGGAGAATACACTGAAGCTTTCTTT. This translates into CASKGEYTEAFF.

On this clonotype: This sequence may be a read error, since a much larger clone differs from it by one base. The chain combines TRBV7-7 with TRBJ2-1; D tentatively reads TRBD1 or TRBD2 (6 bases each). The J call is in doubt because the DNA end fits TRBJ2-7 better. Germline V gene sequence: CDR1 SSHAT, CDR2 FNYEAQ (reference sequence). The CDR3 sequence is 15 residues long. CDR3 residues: CASSLEGGLSHEQYF. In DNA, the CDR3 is TGTGCTAGCAGCTTAGAAGGGGGGTTAAGTCATGAGCAGTACTTC.

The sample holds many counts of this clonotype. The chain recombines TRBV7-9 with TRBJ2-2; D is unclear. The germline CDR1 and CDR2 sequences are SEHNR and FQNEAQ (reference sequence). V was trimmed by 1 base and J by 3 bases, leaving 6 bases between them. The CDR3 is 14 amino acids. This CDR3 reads CASSLDGYTGELFF. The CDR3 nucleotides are TGTGCCAGCAGCTTAGACGGATACACCGGGGAGCTGTTTTTT.

The CDR3 here is CASSQRDRSSYEQYF. CDR3 nucleotide sequence: TGTGCCAGCAGCCAAAGGGACAGGAGCTCCTACGAGCAGTACTTC. V is TRBV3-1 and J is TRBJ2-7, with 8 bases lining up with TRBD1. Germline values: CDR1 LGHDT, CDR2 YNNKEL (reference sequence). Trimming took 2 bases from V and 0 from J; bases not matched to a gene: 3. This CDR3 region has 15 residues.

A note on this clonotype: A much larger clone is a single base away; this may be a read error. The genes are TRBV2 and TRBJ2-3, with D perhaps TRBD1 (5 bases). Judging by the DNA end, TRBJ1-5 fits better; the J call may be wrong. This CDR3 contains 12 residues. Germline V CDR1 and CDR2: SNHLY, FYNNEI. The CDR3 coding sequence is TGTGCCAGCAGTACTAGCGGGGGGACGCAGCATTTT. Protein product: CASSTSGGTQHF.

The CDR3 loop is CASSLETGAEEKLFF. Written as DNA, the CDR3 is TGCGCCAGCAGCCTGGAGACAGGGGCAGAAGAAAAACTGTTTTTT. The V and J genes are TRBV4-3 and TRBJ1-4; 8 bases align to TRBD1. This CDR3 spans 15 amino acids. CDR1 is LGHNA and CDR2 is YSLEER in the germline V gene. The V and J ends lost 4 bases and 8 bases, in that order; junction bases with no gene match: 9.

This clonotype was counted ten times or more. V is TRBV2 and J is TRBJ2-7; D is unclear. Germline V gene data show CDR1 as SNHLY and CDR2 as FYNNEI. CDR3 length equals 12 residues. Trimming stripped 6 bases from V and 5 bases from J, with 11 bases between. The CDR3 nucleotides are TGTGCCAGCAGGGTGACCAGTCACGAGCAGTACTTC. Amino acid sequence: CASRVTSHEQYF.

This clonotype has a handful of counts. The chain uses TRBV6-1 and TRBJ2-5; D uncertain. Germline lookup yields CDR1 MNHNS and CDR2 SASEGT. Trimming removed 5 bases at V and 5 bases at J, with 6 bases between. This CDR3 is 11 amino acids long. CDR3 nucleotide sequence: TGTGCCAGCAGTCAACATGAGACCCAGTACTTC. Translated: CASSQHETQYF.

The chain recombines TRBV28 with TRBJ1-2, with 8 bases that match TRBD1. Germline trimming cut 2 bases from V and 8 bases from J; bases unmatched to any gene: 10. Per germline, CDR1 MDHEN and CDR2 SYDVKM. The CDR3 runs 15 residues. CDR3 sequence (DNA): TGTGCCAGCAGTTTAAGTCTGGACAGGGCGGACGGCTACACCTTC. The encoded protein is CASSLSLDRADGYTF.

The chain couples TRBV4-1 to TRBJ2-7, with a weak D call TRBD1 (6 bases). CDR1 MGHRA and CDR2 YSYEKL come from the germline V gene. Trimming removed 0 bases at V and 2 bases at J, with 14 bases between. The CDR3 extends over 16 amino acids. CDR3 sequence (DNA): TGCGCCAGCAGCCAAGATCTAAACAGGGCAGCCTACGAGCAGTACTTC. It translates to CASSQDLNRAAYEQYF.

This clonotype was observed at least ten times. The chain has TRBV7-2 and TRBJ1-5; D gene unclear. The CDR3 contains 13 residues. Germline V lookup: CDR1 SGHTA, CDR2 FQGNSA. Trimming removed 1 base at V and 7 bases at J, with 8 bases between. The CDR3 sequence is CASSLGRGQPQHF. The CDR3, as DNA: TGTGCCAGCAGCTTAGGGCGAGGGCAGCCCCAGCATTTT.

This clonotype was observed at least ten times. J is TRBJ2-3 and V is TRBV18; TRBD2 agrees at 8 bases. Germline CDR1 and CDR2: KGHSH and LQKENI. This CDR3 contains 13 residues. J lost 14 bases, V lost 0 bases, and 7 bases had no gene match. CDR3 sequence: CASSPPAGVGPYF. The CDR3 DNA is TGTGCCAGCTCACCACCAGCGGGGGTGGGTCCGTATTTT.

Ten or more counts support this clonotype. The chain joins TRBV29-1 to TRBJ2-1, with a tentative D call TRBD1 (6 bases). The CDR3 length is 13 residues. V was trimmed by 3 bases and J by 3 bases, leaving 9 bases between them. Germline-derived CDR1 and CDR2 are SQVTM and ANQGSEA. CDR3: CSVDGGGYNEQFF. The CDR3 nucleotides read TGCAGCGTTGATGGGGGCGGCTACAATGAGCAGTTCTTC.

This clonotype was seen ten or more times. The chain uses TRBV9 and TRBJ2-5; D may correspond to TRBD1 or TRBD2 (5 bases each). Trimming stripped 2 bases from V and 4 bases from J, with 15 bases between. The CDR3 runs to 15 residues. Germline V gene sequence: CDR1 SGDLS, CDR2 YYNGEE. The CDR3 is CASSVLGTPRETQYF. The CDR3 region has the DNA TGTGCCAGCAGCGTTCTCGGGACGCCACGAGAGACCCAGTACTTC.

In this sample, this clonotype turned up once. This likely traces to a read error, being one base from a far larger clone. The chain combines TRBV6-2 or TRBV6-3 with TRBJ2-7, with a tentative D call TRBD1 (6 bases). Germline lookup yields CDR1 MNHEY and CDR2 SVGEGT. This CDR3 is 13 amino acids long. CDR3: CAGSYGTNYEQYF. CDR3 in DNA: TGTGCCGGCAGTTACGGGACAAACTACGAGCAGTACTTC.

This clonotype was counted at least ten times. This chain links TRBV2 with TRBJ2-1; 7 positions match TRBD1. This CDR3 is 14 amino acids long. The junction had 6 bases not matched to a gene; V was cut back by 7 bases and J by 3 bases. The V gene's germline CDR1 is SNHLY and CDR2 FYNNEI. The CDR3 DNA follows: TGTGCCAGCACTCGACAGGGCCGCTACAATGAGCAGTTCTTC. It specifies CASTRQGRYNEQFF.

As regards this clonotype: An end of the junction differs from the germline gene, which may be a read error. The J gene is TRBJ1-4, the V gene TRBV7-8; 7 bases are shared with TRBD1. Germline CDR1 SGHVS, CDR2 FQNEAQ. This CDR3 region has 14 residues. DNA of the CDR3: TGCGCCAGCAGCCCGGGACAGATCAGGGAAAAACTGTTTTTT. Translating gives CASSPGQIREKLFF.

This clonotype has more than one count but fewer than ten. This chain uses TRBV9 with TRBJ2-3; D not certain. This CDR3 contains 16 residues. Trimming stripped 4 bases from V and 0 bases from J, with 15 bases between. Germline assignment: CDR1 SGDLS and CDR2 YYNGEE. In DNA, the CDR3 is TGTGCCAGCAGCAGACAAGGAGCCGGCAGCACAGATACGCAGTATTTT. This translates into CASSRQGAGSTDTQYF.

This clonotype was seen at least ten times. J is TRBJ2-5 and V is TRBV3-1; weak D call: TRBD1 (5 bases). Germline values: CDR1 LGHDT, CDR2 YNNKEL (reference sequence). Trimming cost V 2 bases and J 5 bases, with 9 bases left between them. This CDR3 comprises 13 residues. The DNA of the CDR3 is TGTGCCAGCAGCCAACAGGGCGTGGAGACCCAGTACTTC. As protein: CASSQQGVETQYF.

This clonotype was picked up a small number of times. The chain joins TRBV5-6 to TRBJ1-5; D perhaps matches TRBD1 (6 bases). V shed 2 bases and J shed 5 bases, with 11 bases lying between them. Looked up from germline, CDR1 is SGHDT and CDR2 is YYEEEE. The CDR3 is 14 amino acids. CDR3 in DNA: TGTGCCAGCAGCTTCCGGGACACACATCAGCCCCAGCATTTT. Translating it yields CASSFRDTHQPQHF.